This T cell receptor (beta chain) was found in a study of shared clonotypes between healthy human individuals. A note on this clone: Antigen unknown.

Study results and limitations: Sorted-subset samples were not fully sequenced, rarefaction indicated. Only blood underwent sampling, and tissue repertoires likely differ.

The CDR3 runs 15 residues. The trim removed 3 bases at V and 2 bases at J, leaving 4 bases unmatched. From germline, CDR1 is SGHRS and CDR2 YFSETQ. The authors split each subset's genomic DNA evenly across several immunoSEQ plates. The DNA input per sorted-subset replicate PCR was around 200 ng, corresponding to tens of thousands of T cell genomes. TCRdb's copy holds only in-frame clones and misses some; the assay was immunoSEQ multiplex PCR. The profile covers 550,000 to 800,000 clones, with less than 85% appearing a single time and approximately 1.8% taken by the ten largest. The source material was memory CD4+ T cells sorted from blood. Subset noted: CD45RA-negative fraction. The chain is built from TRBV5-1 and TRBJ2-3; 9 bases match TRBD1. This TCR came from a woman in her twenties or thirties in good health. DNA of the CDR3: TGCGCCAGCAGCTCGGGACAGGGACTCACAGATACGCAGTATTTT. Translation gives CASSSGQGLTDTQYF.